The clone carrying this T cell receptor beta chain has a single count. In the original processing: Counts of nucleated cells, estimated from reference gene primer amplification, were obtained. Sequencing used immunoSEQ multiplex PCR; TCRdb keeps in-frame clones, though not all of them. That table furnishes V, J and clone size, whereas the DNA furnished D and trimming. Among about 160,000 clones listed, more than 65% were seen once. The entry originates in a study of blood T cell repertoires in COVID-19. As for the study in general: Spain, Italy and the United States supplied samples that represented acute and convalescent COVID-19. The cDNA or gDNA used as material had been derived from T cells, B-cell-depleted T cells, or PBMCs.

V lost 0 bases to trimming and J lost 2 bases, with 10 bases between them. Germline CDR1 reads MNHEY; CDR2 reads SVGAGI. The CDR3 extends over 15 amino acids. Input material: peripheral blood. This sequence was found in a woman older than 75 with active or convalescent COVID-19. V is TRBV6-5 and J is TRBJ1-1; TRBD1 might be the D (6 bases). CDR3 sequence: CASSYSGGLNTEAFF. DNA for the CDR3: TGTGCCAGCAGTTACTCCGGGGGGCTAAACACTGAAGCTTTCTTT.